These T cell receptor beta chains were read from a single sample in a study of blood T cell repertoires in COVID-19. Sequenced by immunoSEQ multiplex PCR; TCRdb stores in-frame clones only, minus some. The sample has roughly 300,000 clones, nearly 90% seen once. Sequencing was performed on peripheral blood. The receptor set was obtained from a woman aged 25 to 45 with COVID-19, enrolled during active disease. Both conserved end residues are part of each CDR3. Fields, in order: V gene, clone size, J gene, CDR3 protein. Part of the rows lack a size; the others show once, few, many or a class for expanded clones.

v_gene: TRBV19; abundance: NA; j_gene: TRBJ2-3; CDR3aa: CASSMYGQGMTDTQYF
v_gene: TRBV6-5; abundance: once; j_gene: TRBJ1-6; CDR3aa: CASRADELTGKPLHF
v_gene: TRBV25-1; abundance: NA; j_gene: TRBJ2-1; CDR3aa: CASSDWGAYNEQFF
v_gene: TRBV19; abundance: NA; j_gene: TRBJ1-6; CDR3aa: CAIGEGNSPLHF
v_gene: TRBV19; abundance: NA; j_gene: TRBJ1-1; CDR3aa: CASSIGGSEAFF
v_gene: TRBV7-6; abundance: NA; j_gene: TRBJ2-5; CDR3aa: CASSPPRGETQYF
v_gene: TRBV3-1/TRBV3-2; abundance: NA; j_gene: TRBJ2-3; CDR3aa: CASRNKRGGTDTQYF
v_gene: TRBV11-2; abundance: NA; j_gene: TRBJ2-3; CDR3aa: CASSLVSSTDTQYF
v_gene: TRBV9; abundance: NA; j_gene: TRBJ2-2; CDR3aa: CASSVVNGELFF
v_gene: TRBV21-1; abundance: NA; j_gene: TRBJ1-6; CDR3aa: CASSKDPRANYNSPLHF
v_gene: TRBV12-3/TRBV12-4; abundance: NA; j_gene: TRBJ2-7; CDR3aa: CASSFDRGRQYF
v_gene: TRBV11-3; abundance: NA; j_gene: TRBJ2-3; CDR3aa: CASSSRGRPDTQYF
v_gene: TRBV27; abundance: NA; j_gene: TRBJ2-1; CDR3aa: CASGMTGSSYNEQFF
v_gene: TRBV2; abundance: NA; j_gene: TRBJ2-3; CDR3aa: CATGDAGVTDTQYF
v_gene: TRBV7-9; abundance: NA; j_gene: TRBJ1-4; CDR3aa: CASSYRDRGGEKLFF
v_gene: TRBV29-1; abundance: NA; j_gene: TRBJ1-1; CDR3aa: CSVRTQQGNTEAFF
v_gene: TRBV5-4; abundance: NA; j_gene: TRBJ1-1; CDR3aa: CASSPGGTLNTEAFF
v_gene: TRBV20-1; abundance: NA; j_gene: TRBJ1-1; CDR3aa: CSALRQISSFF
v_gene: TRBV7-8; abundance: NA; j_gene: TRBJ1-1; CDR3aa: CASSRDRVVKAFF
v_gene: TRBV3-1/TRBV3-2; abundance: NA; j_gene: TRBJ2-5; CDR3aa: CASRAGAEETQYF
v_gene: TRBV11-2; abundance: NA; j_gene: TRBJ2-6; CDR3aa: CASTLSTGANVLTF
v_gene: TRBV28; abundance: NA; j_gene: TRBJ1-5; CDR3aa: CASSLLGLGDQPQHF
v_gene: TRBV5-1; abundance: NA; j_gene: TRBJ1-6; CDR3aa: CASSLSTPRDSPLHF
v_gene: TRBV6-2/TRBV6-3; abundance: NA; j_gene: TRBJ1-1; CDR3aa: CASSSHRGANTEAFF
v_gene: TRBV27; abundance: once; j_gene: TRBJ1-6; CDR3aa: CASSFFSGFNSPLHF
v_gene: TRBV5-1; abundance: NA; j_gene: TRBJ2-1; CDR3aa: CASSLSQGGYNEQFF
v_gene: TRBV6-5; abundance: NA; j_gene: TRBJ1-2; CDR3aa: CASSYSDRAVDYTF
v_gene: TRBV10-3; abundance: NA; j_gene: TRBJ2-2; CDR3aa: CAISQGAGTGELFF